Below, one TCR beta chain is given with its context. The read ends 3 residues before the CDR3 terminus; that terminus is restored from the germline J gene. The table came from immunoSEQ multiplex PCR; TCRdb's copy has only in-frame clones and leaves some out. This table holds 50,000 or so clones. This entry belongs to a study of Tregs in tolerant kidney transplant recipients. This CDR3 has 14 amino acids. With 1 base clipped from V and 2 bases from J, the junction kept 0 bases outside the gene matches. Germline CDR1 reads SGHVS; CDR2 reads FNYEAQ. This clonotype originated in a human donor who received a combined kidney and bone marrow transplant. This chain connects TRBV7-6 to TRBJ2-7; 9 nucleotides agree with TRBD1. The sample was CD4+ T cells from blood, taken before the transplant. CDR3 DNA, as far as it was read: TGTGCCAGCAGCTTAGGACAGGGGGCCTACGAG. This sequence encodes CASSLGQGAYE. The full CDR3 reads CASSLGQGAYEQYF.